What follows are 17 T cell receptor beta chains derived from one specimen sequenced in a study of technical replicates of blood from a few donors. The method was immunoSEQ multiplex PCR; TCRdb's version includes in-frame clones alone and lacks a portion of them. The data contain around 84,000 clones, roughly 98% of them seen just once; the ten biggest clones take up roughly 0.15%. Source material: T cells isolated from PBMCs. The receptors derive from a human donor in good health.

The rearrangement links TRBV11-2 to TRBJ1-1; no reliable D call. Germline-derived CDR1 and CDR2 are SGHAT and FQNNGV. The CDR3 sequence is 13 residues long. With 1 base removed from V and 2 bases from J, the gap between germline ends came to 5 bases. DNA for the CDR3: TGTGCCAGCAGCTTAGGAGTTAACACTGAAGCTTTCTTT. Its translation: CASSLGVNTEAFF.

The rearrangement joins TRBV14 to TRBJ2-7; tentatively, D is TRBD2 (5 bases). The CDR3 runs 17 residues. V lost 0 bases to trimming and J lost 5 bases, with 20 bases between them. Germline values: CDR1 SGHDN, CDR2 FVKESK. The CDR3 sequence: CASSQDRDGIRFDEQYF. For the CDR3, the DNA is TGTGCCAGCAGCCAAGATCGAGACGGGATAAGGTTCGACGAGCAGTACTTC.

The V call is TRBV6-1, the J call TRBJ1-5, with D possibly matching TRBD1 (6 bases). The CDR3 runs to 16 residues. Trimming removed 0 bases from V and 7 bases from J, with 16 bases in between. Germline V lookup: CDR1 MNHNS, CDR2 SASEGT. The CDR3: CASSEAFVGARQPQHF. In DNA, the CDR3 is TGTGCCAGCAGTGAAGCTTTTGTGGGGGCACGGCAGCCCCAGCATTTT.

The chain couples TRBV30 to TRBJ1-5; D is uncertain. This CDR3 is built from 13 residues. Trimming took 1 base from V and 3 from J, leaving 7 bases between them. Germline lookup yields CDR1 GTSNPN and CDR2 SVGIG (reference sequence). The CDR3 loop is CAWSDELNQPQHF. The CDR3 nucleotides read TGTGCCTGGAGTGACGAGCTCAATCAGCCCCAGCATTTT.

This chain uses TRBV7-9 with TRBJ2-2, with TRBD1 identical over 9 bases. J was trimmed by 7 bases and V by 5 bases; bases with no gene match: 2. The V gene's germline CDR1 is SEHNR and CDR2 FQNEAQ (reference sequence). CDR3 size: 13 residues. CDR3 in DNA: TGTGCCAGCAGCCGGGGACAGGGCGGGGAGCTGTTTTTT. Translated, it gives CASSRGQGGELFF.

The J gene is TRBJ2-7, the V gene TRBV6-5; 8 positions agree with TRBD2. Trimming took 5 bases from V and 3 from J; bases not matched to a gene: 9. The CDR3 runs 15 residues. CDR1 MNHEY and CDR2 SVGAGI come from the germline V gene. CDR3 sequence: CASSPSAGVFYEQYF. The CDR3 region has the DNA TGTGCCAGCAGTCCATCAGCGGGAGTCTTCTACGAGCAGTACTTC.

The chain has TRBV27 and TRBJ1-1; no definite D call. V lost 5 bases and J lost 1, with 8 bases in between. Per germline, CDR1 MNHEY and CDR2 SMNVEV (reference sequence). The CDR3 is 13 amino acids. CDR3 in amino acids: CASSHNRNTEAFF. CDR3 sequence (DNA): TGTGCCAGCAGTCACAACAGGAACACTGAAGCTTTCTTT.

CDR3 DNA sequence: TGTGCCAGCAGCCCGCGGGAGAGGGAACGCGGTGATGAGCAGTTCTTC. Its protein product is CASSPRERERGDEQFF. This sequence joins TRBV7-6 and TRBJ2-1, with TRBD2 identical over 7 bases. V shed 5 bases, J shed 8 bases, and the junction held 15 bases outside the gene matches. The V gene's germline CDR1 is SGHVS and CDR2 FNYEAQ. The CDR3 length is 16 residues.

The chain couples TRBV27 to TRBJ1-5; the D is unclear. Germline CDR1 MNHEY, CDR2 SMNVEV (reference sequence). V lost 6 bases and J lost 0, with 6 bases in between. The CDR3 extends over 13 amino acids. CDR3 nucleotide sequence: TGTGCCAGCAGCCTACTTAGCAATCAGCCCCAGCATTTT. It codes for CASSLLSNQPQHF.

This chain uses TRBV9 with TRBJ2-1, with D hard to call. The CDR3 is 14 residues long. Trimming left V 0 bases short and J 6 bases short, with 10 bases between. Germline CDR1 SGDLS, CDR2 YYNGEE. In DNA form, the CDR3 reads TGTGCCAGCAGCGTAGGAGGTTTTGGCAATGAGCAGTTCTTC. Its translation is CASSVGGFGNEQFF. The whole variable domain, remainder taken from reference TRBV9 and TRBJ2-1, is DSGVTQTPKHLITATGQRVTLRCSPRSGDLSVYWYQQSLDQGLQFLIQYYNGEERAKGNILERFSAQQFPDLHSELNLSSLELGDSALYFCASSVGGFGNEQFFGPGTRLTVL.

The chain is built from TRBV18 and TRBJ1-1, with D possibly TRBD1 on 6 matching bases. Per the germline V gene, CDR1 is KGHSH and CDR2 is LQKENI. V dropped 5 bases and J dropped 2 bases, with 27 bases sitting between them. The CDR3 extends over 19 amino acids. CDR3 region: CASSAQEYRASTLNTEAFF. CDR3 in DNA: TGTGCCAGCTCAGCCCAAGAGTACAGGGCCTCGACGTTAAACACTGAAGCTTTCTTT.

The chain carries TRBV18 and TRBJ1-5, with D unresolved. The V end was cut by 1 base, the J end by 4 bases, with 5 bases between. The CDR3 has 13 residues. Germline V gene lookup returns CDR1 KGHSH and CDR2 LQKENI. The CDR3 spells CASSPLRNQPQHF. Here the CDR3 DNA reads TGTGCCAGCTCACCACTGCGTAATCAGCCCCAGCATTTT. Complete variable domain (other parts from reference TRBV18 and TRBJ1-5): NAGVMQNPRHLVRRRGQEARLRCSPMKGHSHVYWYRQLPEEGLKFMVYLQKENIIDESGMPKERFSAEFPKEGPSILRIQQVVRGDSAAYFCASSPLRNQPQHFGDGTRLSIL.

This clone came up once. This sequence joins TRBV7-9 and TRBJ1-1; D unresolved. Germline V gives CDR1 SEHNR, CDR2 FQNEAQ (reference sequence). V lost 2 bases to trimming and J lost 1 base, with 8 bases between them. The CDR3 extends over 14 amino acids. The CDR3: CASSLNSGNTEAFF. The CDR3 DNA is TGTGCCAGCAGCTTAAACAGTGGGAACACTGAAGCTTTCTTT.

The chain has TRBV7-2 and TRBJ1-5; unclear D gene. CDR1 SGHTA and CDR2 FQGNSA come from the germline V gene. The CDR3 is 13 amino acids. The V end was cut by 2 bases, the J end by 5 bases, with 7 bases between. CDR3 amino acids: CASSLNSYQPQHF. The CDR3 coding sequence is TGTGCCAGCAGCTTAAACAGCTATCAGCCCCAGCATTTT.

The chain couples TRBV5-8 to TRBJ2-1; TRBD1 matches at 9 bases. The CDR3 has 16 amino acids. From germline, CDR1 is SGHTS and CDR2 YDEGEE. The V gene end was trimmed by 5 bases and the J gene end by 5 bases; junction bases not matched to a gene: 11. DNA for the CDR3: TGTGCCAGCAGGACTAGCCGGGACAGGGATCACAATGAGCAGTTCTTC. Translated, it gives CASRTSRDRDHNEQFF. The full variable domain, rest sourced from reference TRBV5-8 and TRBJ2-1, is EAGVTQSPTHLIKTRGQQATLRCSPISGHTSVYWYQQALGLGLQFLLWYDEGEERNRGNFPPRFSGRQFPNYSSELNVNALELEDSALYLCASRTSRDRDHNEQFFGPGTRLTVL.

V and J are TRBV7-9 and TRBJ1-4; 10 nucleotides line up with TRBD1. V gave up 5 bases and J gave up 3 bases; unmatched junction bases: 3. The CDR3 has 15 residues. Germline assignment: CDR1 SEHNR and CDR2 FQNEAQ (reference sequence). This CDR3 reads CASSPGQGANEKLFF. CDR3 nucleotide sequence: TGTGCCAGCAGCCCAGGACAGGGGGCTAATGAAAAACTGTTTTTT.

V gene TRBV6-1 combines with J gene TRBJ1-2; 8 bases match TRBD1. Trimming at V came to 2 bases and at J to 7 bases, leaving 15 bases not matched to a gene. The CDR3 loop spans 17 amino acids. Germline loops: CDR1 MNHNS, CDR2 SASEGT. The CDR3 region has the DNA TGTGCCAGCAGTGAATATGTGGCTGGACAGGGAGGGTCTGGCTACACCTTC. This gives the protein CASSEYVAGQGGSGYTF.